This TCR beta chain appears in the sequencing data of a study of blood T cell repertoires in COVID-19. Study background: Acute-phase and convalescent COVID-19 samples originated in the United States, Italy and Spain. T cells, B-cell-depleted T cells, or PBMCs provided the cDNA or gDNA that served as material.

Germline V CDR1 and CDR2: SGHTA, FQGNSA. The CDR3 consists of 14 residues. V was clipped by 2 bases and J by 2 bases, with 9 bases between them. Sequencing used immunoSEQ multiplex PCR; TCRdb keeps in-frame clones, though not all of them. The repertoire holds roughly 150,000 clones, 85% to 90% seen once, with about 11% in the top ten. This TCR derives from an elderly woman with acute or convalescent COVID-19. The chain is built from TRBV7-2 and TRBJ1-2; no clear D gene. Sequencing was done on a sample of peripheral blood. CDR3 nucleotide sequence: TGTGCCAGCAGCTTACTACAGCTCAACTATGGCTACACCTTC. It translates to CASSLLQLNYGYTF.